The clone carrying this TCR beta chain was counted only a few times. The antigen remains unidentified. cDNA carried unique molecular identifiers, and a universal primer site was added by template switching. TCRdb re-called the 5' RACE reads through MiXCR, storing one row per CDR3 protein. This table has 420,000 or so distinct CDR3 sequences, roughly 20% appearing once. The entry originates in a study of identical twins. Study-wide findings and caveats: Models underestimated TCR alpha sharing (out-of-frame) in monozygotic twins.

Germline lookup yields CDR1 SGHRS and CDR2 YFSETQ. This CDR3 contains 16 residues. J gave up 5 bases and V 3 bases, and 6 bases lay outside the gene matches. This clonotype was sampled from a man aged 45-65 years in good health. The sequenced material came from naive T cells sorted from blood. This chain links TRBV5-1 with TRBJ2-5; 14 bases are a match to TRBD2. The CDR3 loop reads CASSYGLAGGSETQYF. The CDR3 DNA reads TGCGCCAGCAGCTATGGACTAGCGGGAGGAAGTGAGACCCAGTACTTC.